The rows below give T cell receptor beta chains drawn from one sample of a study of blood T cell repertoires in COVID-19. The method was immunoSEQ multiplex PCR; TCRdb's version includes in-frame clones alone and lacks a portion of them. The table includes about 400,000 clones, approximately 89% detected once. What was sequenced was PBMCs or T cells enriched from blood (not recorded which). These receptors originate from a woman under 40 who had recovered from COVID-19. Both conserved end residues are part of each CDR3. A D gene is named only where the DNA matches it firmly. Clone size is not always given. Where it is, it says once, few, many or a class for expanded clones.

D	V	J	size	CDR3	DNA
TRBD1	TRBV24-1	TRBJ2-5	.	CATSDRDSPSETQYF	TGTGCCACCAGTGACCGGGACAGCCCGTCGGAGACCCAGTACTTC
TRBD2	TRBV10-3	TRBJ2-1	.	CAISPGLAGGLVEQFF	TGTGCCATCAGTCCCGGACTAGCGGGAGGGTTAGTTGAGCAGTTCTTC
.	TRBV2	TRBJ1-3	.	CASSAREQGAGNTIYF	TGTGCCAGCAGTGCCAGGGAACAGGGTGCTGGAAACACCATATATTTT
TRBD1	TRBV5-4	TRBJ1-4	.	CASSSRTGPGEKLFF	TGTGCCAGCAGCTCTCGGACAGGGCCAGGAGAAAAACTGTTTTTT
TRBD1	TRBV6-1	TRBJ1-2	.	CASSALDRVAPYGYTF	TGTGCCAGCAGTGCCCTGGACAGGGTGGCTCCATACGGCTACACCTTC
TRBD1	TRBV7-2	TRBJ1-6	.	CASSLRDRVSYNSPLHF	TGTGCCAGCAGCTTAAGGGACAGGGTGTCATATAATTCACCCCTCCACTTT
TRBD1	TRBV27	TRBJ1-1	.	CASLTRQGMNTEAFF	TGTGCCAGCCTCACCAGACAGGGGATGAACACTGAAGCTTTCTTT
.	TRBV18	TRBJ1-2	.	CASSPAGEWYGYTF	TGTGCCAGCTCACCAGCAGGGGAGTGGTATGGCTACACCTTC
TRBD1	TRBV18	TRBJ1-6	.	CASSPAGTDNSPLHF	TGTGCCAGCTCACCGGCCGGGACAGATAATTCACCCCTCCACTTT
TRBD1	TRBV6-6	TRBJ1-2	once	CASRQGFSDYGYTF	TGTGCCAGCAGACAGGGGTTCTCTGACTATGGCTACACCTTC
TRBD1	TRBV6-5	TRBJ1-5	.	CASSVYRGDQPQHF	TGTGCCAGCAGCGTATACAGGGGGGATCAGCCCCAGCATTTT
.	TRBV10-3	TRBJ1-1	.	CAIRSDKGSLTEAFF	TGTGCCATCAGGTCGGACAAGGGGTCTCTCACTGAAGCTTTCTTT
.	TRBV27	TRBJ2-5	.	CASTLRQGRVETQYF	TGTGCCAGCACCTTACGACAGGGGAGGGTAGAGACCCAGTACTTC
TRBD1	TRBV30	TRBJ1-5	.	CAWSSQSRGRQPQHF	TGTGCCTGGAGTTCCCAGAGCAGGGGGCGGCAGCCCCAGCATTTT
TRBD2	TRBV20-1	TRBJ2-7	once	CSASNLAGGPVYEQYF	TGCAGTGCTAGTAACCTAGCGGGAGGGCCGGTCTACGAGCAGTACTTC
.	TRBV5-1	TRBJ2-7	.	CASSLDGTPPYEQYF	TGCGCCAGCAGCTTAGACGGGACACCACCCTACGAGCAGTACTTC
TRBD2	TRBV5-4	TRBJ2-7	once	CASSLSGGGSYEQYF	TGTGCCAGCAGCCTCAGCGGGGGGGGCTCCTACGAGCAGTACTTC
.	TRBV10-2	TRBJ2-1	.	CASQSPVGKARNEQFF	TGCGCCAGCCAAAGTCCGGTCGGGAAGGCTAGGAATGAGCAGTTCTTC
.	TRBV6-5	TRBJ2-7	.	CASRDYSYEQYF	TGTGCCAGCAGGGACTACTCCTACGAGCAGTACTTC
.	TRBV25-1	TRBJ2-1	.	CATLKDSTNEQFF	TGTGCCACCCTCAAGGACAGTACCAATGAGCAGTTCTTC
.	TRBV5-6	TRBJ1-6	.	CASSSRQVGPLHF	TGTGCCAGCAGCTCCCGACAGGTGGGACCCCTCCACTTT
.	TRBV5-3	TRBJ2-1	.	CARSLDRGTQRVNEQFF	TGTGCCAGAAGCTTAGACCGCGGGACCCAGCGTGTAAATGAGCAGTTCTTC
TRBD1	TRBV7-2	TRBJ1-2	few	CASSLARAGGHGYTF	TGTGCCAGCAGCTTAGCGCGGGCAGGGGGCCATGGCTACACCTTC
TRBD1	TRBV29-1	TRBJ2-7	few	CSASGRTGGSYEQYF	TGCAGCGCCTCCGGAAGGACAGGGGGCTCCTACGAGCAGTACTTC
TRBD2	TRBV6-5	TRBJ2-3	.	CASSYVGGGTDTQYF	TGTGCCAGCAGTTACGTGGGGGGGGGCACAGATACGCAGTATTTT
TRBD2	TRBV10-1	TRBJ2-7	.	CASSDGSSGTYEQYF	TGCGCCAGCAGTGACGGGTCTAGCGGAACCTACGAGCAGTACTTC
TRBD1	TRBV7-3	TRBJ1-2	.	CASSLTGQLYDGYTF	TGTGCCAGCAGCTTAACGGGACAGCTCTATGATGGCTACACCTTC
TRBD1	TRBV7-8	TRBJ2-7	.	CASRETGGFSYEQYF	TGTGCCAGCAGAGAAACAGGGGGCTTCTCCTACGAGCAGTACTTC
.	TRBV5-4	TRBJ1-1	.	CASTLGIKDMNTEAFF	TGTGCCAGCACCCTTGGGATAAAGGACATGAACACTGAAGCTTTCTTT
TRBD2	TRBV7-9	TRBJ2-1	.	CASSLGALAGAYNEQFF	TGTGCCAGCAGCCTAGGGGCTCTAGCGGGGGCCTACAATGAGCAGTTCTTC
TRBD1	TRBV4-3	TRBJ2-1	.	CASSQDPWDRADEQFF	TGCGCCAGCAGCCAAGATCCCTGGGACAGGGCCGATGAGCAGTTCTTC
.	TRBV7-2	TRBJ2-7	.	CASSLGETKISYEQYF	TGTGCCAGCAGCTTAGGGGAGACAAAGATCTCCTACGAGCAGTACTTC
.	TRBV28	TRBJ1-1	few	CASSLFPPQDNTEAFF	TGTGCCAGCAGTTTATTTCCCCCCCAGGATAACACTGAAGCTTTCTTT
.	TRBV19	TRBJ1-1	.	CASSTPGGRTEAFF	TGTGCCAGTAGTACGCCGGGGGGCCGTACTGAAGCTTTCTTT
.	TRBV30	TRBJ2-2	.	CAWRGEYTGELFF	TGTGCCTGGAGGGGCGAATACACCGGGGAGCTGTTTTTT
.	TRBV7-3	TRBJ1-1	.	CASSLSLGPNTEAFF	TGTGCCAGCAGCTTAAGTCTGGGGCCAAACACTGAAGCTTTCTTT
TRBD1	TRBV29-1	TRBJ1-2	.	CSVQNPGTGPYYGYTF	TGCAGCGTTCAAAATCCCGGGACAGGCCCTTACTATGGCTACACCTTC